The entry below describes one T cell receptor beta chain. The data derive from a study of cytomegalovirus exposure and HLA in healthy donors. PCR used 60 Vbeta primers and 13 Jbeta primers. Clones were read by immunoSEQ multiplex PCR, and TCRdb kept only the in-frame ones, dropping some. The table records roughly 120,000 clones, approximately 80% of them present only once. The CDR3 sequence is 15 residues long. Between the trimmed V and J ends, which lost 6 bases and 5 bases, there was a span of 17 bases. Germline V gene data show CDR1 as SGHAT and CDR2 as FQNNGV. This receptor was identified in a man in his thirties or forties in good health and CMV-seropositive. Sequencing input: PBMCs. The rearrangement uses TRBV11-2 and TRBJ2-1; D ambiguous. The CDR3 is CASSFTPPLNNEQFF. Written as DNA, the CDR3 is TGTGCCAGCAGTTTTACTCCCCCCCTCAACAATGAGCAGTTCTTC.